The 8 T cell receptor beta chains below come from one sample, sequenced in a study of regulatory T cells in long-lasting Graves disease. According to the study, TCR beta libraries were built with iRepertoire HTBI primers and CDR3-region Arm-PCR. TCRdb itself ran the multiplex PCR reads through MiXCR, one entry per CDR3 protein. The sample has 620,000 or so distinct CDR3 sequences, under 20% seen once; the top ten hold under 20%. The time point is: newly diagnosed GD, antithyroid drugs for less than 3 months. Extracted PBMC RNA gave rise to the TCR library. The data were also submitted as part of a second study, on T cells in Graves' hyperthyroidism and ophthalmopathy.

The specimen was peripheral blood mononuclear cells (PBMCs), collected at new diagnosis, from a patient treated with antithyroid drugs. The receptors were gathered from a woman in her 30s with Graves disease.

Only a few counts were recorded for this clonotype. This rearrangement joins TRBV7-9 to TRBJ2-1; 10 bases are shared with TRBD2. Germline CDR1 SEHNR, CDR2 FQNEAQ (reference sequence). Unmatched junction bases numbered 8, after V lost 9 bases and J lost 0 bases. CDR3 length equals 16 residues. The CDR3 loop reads CASELAGALSYNEQFF. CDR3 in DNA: TGTGCCAGTGAGCTAGCGGGAGCTCTCTCCTACAATGAGCAGTTCTTC.

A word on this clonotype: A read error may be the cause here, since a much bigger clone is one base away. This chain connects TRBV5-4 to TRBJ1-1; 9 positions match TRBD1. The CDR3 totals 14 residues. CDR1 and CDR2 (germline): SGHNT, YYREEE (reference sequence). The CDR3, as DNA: TGTGCCAGCAGCCACGGACAGGGGAACACTGAAGCTTCCTTT. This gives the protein CASSHGQGNTEASF.

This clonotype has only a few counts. CDR3 nucleotide sequence: TGTGCCTGGAGTGTCTCATGGGGGGCGGGAGTTAAGAATGAGCAGTTCTTC. Protein product: CAWSVSWGAGVKNEQFF. This chain joins TRBV30 and TRBJ2-1, with D perhaps matching TRBD2 (7 bases). The germline V gene encodes CDR1 GTSNPN and CDR2 SVGIG (reference sequence). With 0 bases removed from V and 7 bases from J, the gap between germline ends came to 22 bases. The CDR3 is made up of 17 amino acids.

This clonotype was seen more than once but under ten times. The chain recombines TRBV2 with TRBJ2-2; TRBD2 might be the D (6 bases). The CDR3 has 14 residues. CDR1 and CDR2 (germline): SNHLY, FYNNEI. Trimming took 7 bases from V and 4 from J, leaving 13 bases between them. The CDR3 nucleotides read TGTGCCAGCACTGCGGGACTCAGCACCGGGGAGCTGTTTTTT. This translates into CASTAGLSTGELFF.

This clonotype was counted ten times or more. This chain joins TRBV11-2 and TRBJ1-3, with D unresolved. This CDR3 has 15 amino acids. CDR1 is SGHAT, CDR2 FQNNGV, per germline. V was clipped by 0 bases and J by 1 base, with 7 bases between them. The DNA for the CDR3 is TGTGCCAGCAGCTTAGAATCTGGATCTGGAAACACCATATATTTT. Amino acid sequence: CASSLESGSGNTIYF.

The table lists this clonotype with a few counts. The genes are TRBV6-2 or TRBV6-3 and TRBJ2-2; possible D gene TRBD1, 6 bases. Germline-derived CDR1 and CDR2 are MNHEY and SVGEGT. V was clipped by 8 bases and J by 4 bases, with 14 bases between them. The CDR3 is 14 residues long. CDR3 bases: TGTGCCAGCGACCGGGACATCAGCACCGGGGAGCTGTTTTTT. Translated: CASDRDISTGELFF.

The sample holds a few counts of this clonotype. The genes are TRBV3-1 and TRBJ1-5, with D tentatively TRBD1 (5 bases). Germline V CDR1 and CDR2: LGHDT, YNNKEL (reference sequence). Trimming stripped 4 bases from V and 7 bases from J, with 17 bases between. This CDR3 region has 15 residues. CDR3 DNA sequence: TGTGCCAGCAGCCTCACCGGGGCCAAATCCCAGCCCCAGCATTTT. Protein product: CASSLTGAKSQPQHF. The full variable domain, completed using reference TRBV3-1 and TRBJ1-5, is DTAVSQTPKYLVTQMGNDKSIKCEQNLGHDTMYWYKQDSKKFLKIMFSYNNKELIINETVPNRFSPKSPDKAHLNLHINSLELGDSAVYFCASSLTGAKSQPQHFGDGTRLSIL.

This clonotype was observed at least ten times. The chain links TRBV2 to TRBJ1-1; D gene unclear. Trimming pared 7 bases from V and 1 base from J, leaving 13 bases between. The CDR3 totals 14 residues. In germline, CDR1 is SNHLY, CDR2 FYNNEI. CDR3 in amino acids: CASIFAQANTEAFF. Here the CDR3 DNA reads TGTGCCAGCATCTTCGCCCAGGCGAACACTGAAGCTTTCTTT.